One sample yielded the 11 T cell receptor beta chains listed below, sequenced in a study of T cell changes during pregnancy in multiple sclerosis. The table came from immunoSEQ multiplex PCR; TCRdb's copy has only in-frame clones and leaves some out. There are roughly 30,000 clones in the sample; 89% occur only once, and 0.45% to 0.7% lies in the top ten. The sample was CD4+ T cells from peripheral blood mononuclear cells, taken in the first trimester of pregnancy. These TCRs come from a female donor in good health, enrolled as a control in a pregnancy study.

The chain uses TRBV6-4 and TRBJ2-2; 7 bases map to TRBD1. Germline CDR1 reads MRHNA; CDR2 reads SNTAGT. This CDR3 comprises 15 residues. V was pared by 9 bases and J by 0 bases, with 7 bases of the junction left unmatched. CDR3 protein: CARHRDRTNTGELFF. For the CDR3, the DNA is TGTGCCAGGCATAGGGACAGAACGAACACCGGGGAGCTGTTTTTT.

V usage is TRBV28 and J usage is TRBJ2-1, with 8 bases fitting TRBD1. Trimming at V came to 6 bases and at J to 3 bases, leaving 7 bases not matched to a gene. Germline CDR1 is MDHEN and CDR2 is SYDVKM. The CDR3 is 15 amino acids. CDR3 coding DNA: TGTGCCAGCAGCTCACCGGGACAGGTCTACAATGAGCAGTTCTTC. Amino acids: CASSSPGQVYNEQFF.

The rearrangement uses TRBV18 and TRBJ2-5; D remains unclear. This CDR3 region has 12 residues. Between the trimmed V and J ends, which lost 1 base and 5 bases, there was a span of 5 bases. CDR1 and CDR2 from the germline V gene are KGHSH and LQKENI. The CDR3 bases are TGTGCCAGCTCACCACTCGGGGAGACCCAGTACTTC. Its translation: CASSPLGETQYF.

The chain is built from TRBV18 and TRBJ2-3; tentative D call: TRBD1 (5 bases). Trimming removed 6 bases at V and 0 bases at J, with 13 bases between. Germline V CDR1 and CDR2: KGHSH, LQKENI. There are 15 residues in the CDR3. The CDR3 sequence: CASSPPGMSTDTQYF. The CDR3, as DNA: TGTGCCAGCTCGCCTCCAGGGATGAGCACAGATACGCAGTATTTT.

The chain is built from TRBV6-5 and TRBJ2-1; 8 bases map to TRBD2. CDR3 length: 13 amino acids. Per germline, CDR1 MNHEY and CDR2 SVGAGI. V shed 10 bases, J shed 3 bases, and the junction held 5 bases outside the gene matches. CDR3 sequence reads: CATGRGNYNEQFF. Here the CDR3 DNA reads TGTGCCACCGGGAGGGGGAACTACAATGAGCAGTTCTTC.

The rearrangement uses TRBV11-2 and TRBJ1-2; 7 bases fit TRBD1. V shed 1 base, J shed 13 bases, and the junction held 12 bases outside the gene matches. Germline V lookup: CDR1 SGHAT, CDR2 FQNNGV. The CDR3 totals 14 residues. The CDR3 region is CASSLGSTGMAATF. For the CDR3, the DNA is TGTGCCAGCAGCTTAGGTTCGACAGGGATGGCGGCCACCTTC.

This chain connects TRBV5-4 to TRBJ2-2; TRBD1 aligns across 8 bases. CDR1 SGHNT and CDR2 YYREEE come from the germline V gene (reference sequence). V was clipped by 4 bases and J by 4 bases; unmatched bases: 12. The CDR3 contains 17 residues. The DNA of the CDR3 is TGTGCCAGCAGCGAAGGCGACAGGGGTCGGGGCACCGGGGAGCTGTTTTTT. It codes for CASSEGDRGRGTGELFF.

The genes are TRBV7-9 and TRBJ2-1; 10 bases agree with TRBD1. Trimming took 5 bases from V and 0 from J; bases not matched to a gene: 4. CDR3 length: 16 amino acids. CDR1 is SEHNR, CDR2 FQNEAQ, per germline (reference sequence). This CDR3 reads CASSTDRGLSYNEQFF. The DNA for the CDR3 is TGTGCCAGCAGCACCGACAGGGGGCTCTCCTACAATGAGCAGTTCTTC.

The chain recombines TRBV11-3 with TRBJ1-1; D is possibly TRBD1 (5 bases). Germline V gives CDR1 SGHNT, CDR2 YENEEA. The length of the CDR3 is 14 residues. Trimming removed 1 base from V and 1 base from J, with 7 bases in between. CDR3 loop: CASSLGRANTEAFF. CDR3 in DNA: TGTGCCAGCAGCTTAGGCAGGGCGAACACTGAAGCTTTCTTT.

This clone is a singleton in its sample. The CDR3 loop is CASSTNRLRGNTIYF. The CDR3 bases are TGTGCCAGCAGTACGAACCGCCTACGTGGAAACACCATATATTTT. V and J are TRBV6-6 and TRBJ1-3; no reliable D call. V shed 5 bases and J shed 3 bases, with 14 bases lying between them. The length of the CDR3 is 15 residues. CDR1 is MNHNY and CDR2 is SVGAGI in the germline V gene (reference sequence).

The chain has TRBV6-5 and TRBJ2-3; 12 nucleotides line up with TRBD1. The CDR3 contains 15 residues. V shed 6 bases and J 7 bases; nucleotides not matched to a gene: 8. Germline values: CDR1 MNHEY, CDR2 SVGAGI. Written as DNA, the CDR3 is TGTGCCAGCAGGGCCGGGACAGGGGGCGACTATACGCAGTATTTT. It specifies CASRAGTGGDYTQYF.